Sequencing of this TCR beta chain was carried out in a study of T cells in Graves' hyperthyroidism and ophthalmopathy. V was clipped by 2 bases and J by 6 bases; unmatched bases: 5. The CDR3 runs 14 residues. Germline CDR1 and CDR2: MNHEY and SVGEGT. At least ten counts were recorded for this clonotype. Authors of the study amplified TCR beta CDR3 regions from RNA transcripts. First-round RT-PCR with HTBI primers amplified the TCR CDR3 region. TCRdb called the multiplex PCR reads again in MiXCR, with one record for every CDR3 protein. The data show approximately 520,000 distinct CDR3 sequences, approximately 25% seen once.

The receptor was derived from a woman in her thirties with Graves' ophthalmopathy. The source material was blood. V and J are TRBV6-2 or TRBV6-3 and TRBJ2-5; TRBD2 matches at 8 bases. The CDR3 protein is CASSYGTRAQTQYF. The CDR3 nucleotides are TGTGCCAGCAGTTACGGGACTAGGGCGCAGACCCAGTACTTC.